The 17 T cell receptor beta chains below were found in one sample sequenced in a study of CD8 T cells in ankylosing spondylitis. General study points: The study identified a TCR beta motif of several highly homologous variants that appeared characteristic of ankylosing spondylitis blood.

These receptors are not linked to any known antigen. TCRdb fed the 5' RACE reads into MiXCR, producing one record per CDR3 protein. The top ten hold approximately 0.5% of the sample, which has 750,000 to 850,000 distinct CDR3 sequences, around 11% seen once. The sample consisted of blood, either unsorted or a sorted T cell fraction (not recorded which). The source of these receptors is a male donor with ankylosing spondylitis.

This chain connects TRBV2 to TRBJ2-7, with D maybe TRBD1 (6 bases). V lost 4 bases, J lost 5 bases, and 15 bases lay in between. The V gene's germline CDR1 is SNHLY and CDR2 FYNNEI. The CDR3 loop spans 14 amino acids. CDR3 DNA sequence: TGTGCCAGCAGTGTAGGTCGCAGGGGCCACGAGCAGTACTTC. Residues: CASSVGRRGHEQYF.

This clonotype was seen repeatedly, ten times or more. The CDR3 DNA follows: TGCAGTACCGTGAGGGCCTACAATGAGCAGTTCTTC. Translation gives CSTVRAYNEQFF. The gene calls are TRBV20-1 and TRBJ2-1, with D maybe TRBD2 (5 bases). V was cut by 8 bases and J by 2 bases, with 10 bases left in between. Germline V CDR1 and CDR2: DFQATT, SNEGSKA (reference sequence). This CDR3 is built from 12 residues.

The chain links TRBV5-1 to TRBJ2-5; D is uncertain. The V gene lost 2 bases and the J gene lost 3 bases, with 5 bases spanning the gap. Germline CDR1 and CDR2: SGHRS and YFSETQ. This CDR3 region has 12 residues. The CDR3 here is CASSLYKETQYF. The CDR3 DNA sequence: TGCGCCAGCAGCTTATATAAAGAGACCCAGTACTTC.

V gene TRBV27 combines with J gene TRBJ1-5; D call uncertain. V was trimmed by 5 bases and J by 2 bases, leaving 16 bases between them. In germline, CDR1 is MNHEY, CDR2 SMNVEV (reference sequence). The CDR3 has 16 amino acids. CDR3 sequence: CASSKWSVRGNQPQHF. The CDR3 DNA reads TGTGCCAGCAGTAAATGGTCCGTAAGGGGCAATCAGCCCCAGCATTTT.

The V gene is TRBV20-1, the J gene TRBJ2-3; D perhaps matches TRBD2 (5 bases). V was clipped by 7 bases and J by 0 bases, with 11 bases between them. The germline V gene has CDR1 DFQATT and CDR2 SNEGSKA (reference sequence). The CDR3 has 13 amino acids. In nucleotides, the CDR3 is TGCAGTGAGAGGGTTAGGAGCACAGATACGCAGTATTTT. It codes for CSERVRSTDTQYF.

This clonotype was seen at least ten times. The CDR3 DNA sequence: TGTGCCAGCTCACCACGGCAGCAAGAGACCCAGTACTTC. Amino acid sequence: CASSPRQQETQYF. This chain links TRBV18 with TRBJ2-5; D gene uncertain. CDR3 length: 13 amino acids. Germline V gene data show CDR1 as KGHSH and CDR2 as LQKENI. V was shortened by 1 base and J by 2 bases, with 5 bases between the two germline ends.

This clonotype has a handful of counts. This chain uses TRBV30 with TRBJ2-1; no clear D gene. Per the germline V gene, CDR1 is GTSNPN and CDR2 is SVGIG (reference sequence). This CDR3 contains 13 residues. The ends were cut back, 0 bases at V and 8 bases at J, with 11 bases in the middle. The CDR3 spells CAWSVRRSDEQFF. CDR3 nucleotide sequence: TGTGCCTGGAGTGTACGGCGGTCCGATGAGCAGTTCTTC. The full variable domain, with the rest looked up from reference TRBV30 and TRBJ2-1, is SQTIHQWPATLVQPVGSPLSLECTVEGTSNPNLYWYRQAAGRGLQLLFYSVGIGQISSEVPQNLSASRPQDRQFILSSKKLLLSDSGFYLCAWSVRRSDEQFFGPGTRLTVL.

In this sample, this clonotype turned up many times. J is TRBJ1-1 and V is TRBV11-2; the D gene is possibly TRBD1 (5 bases). This CDR3 is 13 amino acids long. Per germline, CDR1 SGHAT and CDR2 FQNNGV. The V end lost 6 bases, the J end lost 0 bases, and 8 bases lay between the germline ends. The CDR3 protein is CASRQGMNTEAFF. Written as DNA, the CDR3 is TGTGCCAGCAGGCAGGGAATGAACACTGAAGCTTTCTTT.

This clonotype turned up a few times. The rearrangement uses TRBV7-9 and TRBJ1-1; the D gene is possibly TRBD1 (6 bases). Per germline, CDR1 SEHNR and CDR2 FQNEAQ (reference sequence). Trimming took 4 bases from V and 4 from J, leaving 10 bases between them. This CDR3 spans 13 amino acids. CDR3 sequence: CASSWTQGTEAFF. CDR3 DNA: TGTGCCAGCAGCTGGACACAGGGCACTGAAGCTTTCTTT. The full variable domain, rest sourced from reference TRBV7-9 and TRBJ1-1, is DTGVSQNPRHKITKRGQNVTFRCDPISEHNRLYWYRQTLGQGPEFLTYFQNEAQLEKSRLLSDRFSAERPKGSFSTLEIQRTEQGDSAMYLCASSWTQGTEAFFGQGTRLTVV.

This clonotype was detected only a few times. The chain couples TRBV4-3 to TRBJ2-1; the D is unclear. Trimming took 3 bases from V and 3 from J, leaving 6 bases between them. Germline V gene data show CDR1 as LGHNA and CDR2 as YSLEER. The CDR3 consists of 13 residues. This CDR3 reads CASSQGFYNEQFF. The CDR3 nucleotides are TGCGCCAGCAGCCAGGGCTTCTACAATGAGCAGTTCTTC.

The chain employs TRBV18 and TRBJ1-6, with D perhaps TRBD1 (6 bases). The CDR3 loop spans 12 amino acids. In germline, CDR1 is KGHSH, CDR2 LQKENI. Trimming stripped 6 bases from V and 8 bases from J, with 8 bases between. The CDR3 bases are TGTGCCAGCTCCAACAGGGATTCACCCCTCCACTTT. Translated, it gives CASSNRDSPLHF. Looking up the rest from reference TRBV18 and TRBJ1-6 gives the full variable domain: NAGVMQNPRHLVRRRGQEARLRCSPMKGHSHVYWYRQLPEEGLKFMVYLQKENIIDESGMPKERFSAEFPKEGPSILRIQQVVRGDSAAYFCASSNRDSPLHFGNGTRLTVT.

This clonotype was counted only a few times. The gene calls are TRBV5-1 and TRBJ2-3; 7 bases match TRBD1. V gave up 7 bases and J gave up 0 bases; unmatched junction bases: 11. This CDR3 is 16 amino acids long. Per the germline V gene, CDR1 is SGHRS and CDR2 is YFSETQ. DNA of the CDR3: TGCGCCAGCCGTCTACAGGGGTACGGTAGCACAGATACGCAGTATTTT. It translates to CASRLQGYGSTDTQYF.

The chain uses TRBV7-9 and TRBJ2-1; D is undetermined. The length of the CDR3 is 12 residues. Trimming stripped 4 bases from V and 7 bases from J, with 8 bases between. The V gene's germline CDR1 is SEHNR and CDR2 FQNEAQ (reference sequence). For the CDR3, the DNA is TGTGCCAGCAGCTCATCGGAGAATGAGCAGTTCTTC. Residues: CASSSSENEQFF.

This clonotype was observed a few times. The chain recombines TRBV5-1 with TRBJ2-1, with TRBD2 identical over 10 bases. Trimming at V came to 4 bases and at J to 3 bases, leaving 7 bases not matched to a gene. The CDR3 runs to 16 residues. Looked up from germline, CDR1 is SGHRS and CDR2 is YFSETQ. The CDR3 loop reads CASSARGLANYNEQFF. CDR3 sequence (DNA): TGCGCCAGCAGCGCACGGGGACTAGCGAACTACAATGAGCAGTTCTTC.

The rearrangement uses TRBV11-1 and TRBJ2-7; D gene unclear. The CDR3 covers 14 residues. Trimming removed 5 bases at V and 3 bases at J, with 14 bases between. CDR1 and CDR2 (germline): SGHAT, FQDESV (reference sequence). Here the CDR3 reads CASSPRPLCYEQYF. CDR3 in DNA: TGTGCCAGCAGCCCGAGGCCCCTCTGCTACGAGCAGTACTTC. Full variable domain (missing parts from reference TRBV11-1 and TRBJ2-7): EAEVAQSPRYKITEKSQAVAFWCDPISGHATLYWYRQILGQGPELLVQFQDESVVDDSQLPKDRFSAERLKGVDSTLKIQPAELGDSAMYLCASSPRPLCYEQYFGPGTRLTVT.

This clonotype has ten or more counts. The chain links TRBV10-2 to TRBJ2-5, with TRBD2 as a possible D gene (6 bases). CDR1 and CDR2 (germline): WSHSY, SAAADI. With 4 bases removed from V and 4 bases from J, the gap between germline ends came to 7 bases. The CDR3 runs 12 residues. The CDR3 reads CASSGAGETQYF. The CDR3 DNA reads TGCGCCAGCAGTGGAGCGGGAGAGACCCAGTACTTC.

This clonotype appeared once. A single base separates this from a much larger clone, so it may be a read error. The chain has TRBV7-2 and TRBJ2-5; 11 bases fit TRBD2. The CDR3 extends over 15 amino acids. From germline, CDR1 is SGHTA and CDR2 FQGNSA. CDR3 sequence (DNA): TGTGCCAGCAGCTTAAGGCTAGCGGGGGGAGAGACCAAGTACTTC. Translating it yields CASSLRLAGGETKYF.